A single sample gave rise to the 22 T cell receptor beta chains below, sequenced in a study of T cells in Graves' hyperthyroidism and ophthalmopathy. It was RNA transcripts that yielded the amplified TCR beta CDR3 regions. The TCR CDR3 was amplified in a first-round RT-PCR using the HTBI primer set. TCRdb analysed the multiplex PCR reads with MiXCR anew, one entry per CDR3 protein. This repertoire shows some 560,000 distinct CDR3 sequences, 13% to 15% found once; its top ten account for approximately 15%. Sequencing was performed on blood. Receptors were obtained from a woman aged 40 to 50 with Graves' hyperthyroidism.

The J gene is TRBJ2-5, the V gene TRBV11-1; D unresolved. This CDR3 has 14 amino acids. CDR1 and CDR2 from the germline V gene are SGHAT and FQDESV (reference sequence). V was clipped by 9 bases and J by 5 bases, with 19 bases between them. This CDR3 reads CASSIGQSGETQYF. The CDR3 DNA sequence: TGTGCCAGTAGTATCGGCCAATCCGGGGAGACCCAGTACTTC.

Many counts were recorded for this clonotype. Here the CDR3 DNA reads TGTGCCAGCAGCCAAGTAGGGTTGGGGATACCCTACAATGAGCAGTTCTTC. Amino acid sequence: CASSQVGLGIPYNEQFF. V usage is TRBV3-1 and J usage is TRBJ2-1; D unresolved. CDR3 length: 17 residues. Trimming stripped 1 base from V and 2 bases from J, with 15 bases between. Per the germline V gene, CDR1 is LGHDT and CDR2 is YNNKEL (reference sequence).

This clonotype was detected ten times or more. Written as DNA, the CDR3 is TGTGCCAGCGTGGGCGGGGGGGGTATCAACTATGGCTACACCTTC. Amino acid sequence: CASVGGGGINYGYTF. The V call is TRBV2, the J call TRBJ1-2, with a weak D call TRBD1 (5 bases). V shed 8 bases and J shed 2 bases, with 18 bases lying between them. The CDR3 has 15 residues. From germline, CDR1 is SNHLY and CDR2 FYNNEI.

V gene TRBV4-1 combines with J gene TRBJ2-2, with 7 bases that match TRBD1. V lost 4 bases to trimming and J lost 0 bases; unmatched junction nucleotides: 5. The germline V gene has CDR1 MGHRA and CDR2 YSYEKL. This CDR3 has 16 residues. CDR3 nucleotides: TGCGCCAGCAGCCCTGAGGGACAGACGAACACCGGGGAGCTGTTTTTT. Protein sequence: CASSPEGQTNTGELFF.

Ten or more counts support this clonotype. The chain has TRBV5-1 and TRBJ2-3; D is unclear. CDR3 length: 16 amino acids. The V end was cut by 0 bases, the J end by 0 bases, with 11 bases between. CDR1 and CDR2 (germline): SGHRS, YFSETQ. CDR3 nucleotides: TGCGCCAGCAGCTTGGCCCTGATCGGCAGCACAGATACGCAGTATTTT. Its translation is CASSLALIGSTDTQYF. Supplemented by reference TRBV5-1 and TRBJ2-3, the full variable domain reads KAGVTQTPRYLIKTRGQQVTLSCSPISGHRSVSWYQQTPGQGLQFLFEYFSETQRNKGNFPGRFSGRQFSNSRSEMNVSTLELGDSALYLCASSLALIGSTDTQYFGPGTRLTVL.

The chain is built from TRBV6-2 or TRBV6-3 and TRBJ2-5; D possibly matches TRBD1 or TRBD2 (6 bases each). The CDR3 extends over 14 amino acids. The ends were cut back, 4 bases at V and 3 bases at J, with 12 bases in the middle. The germline V gene has CDR1 MNHEY and CDR2 SVGEGT. The CDR3 nucleotides are TGTGCCAGCAGTTCCCGGAGGGGGGAAGAGACCCAGTACTTC. It encodes CASSSRRGEETQYF.

This sequence joins TRBV30 and TRBJ2-7; maybe TRBD1 (8 bases). Trimming stripped 5 bases from V and 7 bases from J, with 12 bases between. CDR3 size: 11 residues. CDR1 is GTSNPN and CDR2 is SVGIG in the germline V gene (reference sequence). CDR3 sequence reads: CAWEQGGEQYF. The CDR3 bases are TGTGCCTGGGAACAGGGGGGGGAGCAGTACTTC.

This chain connects TRBV3-1 to TRBJ2-1; D gene uncertain. The CDR3 is 12 amino acids. CDR1 and CDR2 from the germline V gene are LGHDT and YNNKEL (reference sequence). Deletions cut 3 bases from V and 7 bases from J, with 7 bases between. CDR3 protein: CASSHLSNEQFF. The DNA for the CDR3 is TGTGCCAGCAGCCACCTAAGTAATGAGCAGTTCTTC.

In this sample, this clonotype turned up many times. This chain links TRBV5-1 with TRBJ2-7; 7 nucleotides agree with TRBD1. V lost 7 bases to trimming and J lost 2 bases; unmatched junction nucleotides: 6. The CDR3 sequence is 13 residues long. The germline CDR1 and CDR2 sequences are SGHRS and YFSETQ. Here the CDR3 DNA reads TGCGCCAGCGGAACGGGACAGACCTACGAGCAGTACTTC. Translation gives CASGTGQTYEQYF.

The chain links TRBV20-1 to TRBJ1-1; TRBD1 is a possible D gene (5 bases). Per the germline V gene, CDR1 is DFQATT and CDR2 is SNEGSKA (reference sequence). The CDR3 sequence is 14 residues long. The germline V and J ends were trimmed by 1 base and 0 bases, with 9 bases remaining between them. In nucleotides, the CDR3 is TGCAGTGCTAGAGCCAACAGGATGAACACTGAAGCTTTCTTT. It is translated as CSARANRMNTEAFF.

This clonotype was detected a few times. The chain carries TRBV29-1 and TRBJ2-2; 7 bases map to TRBD1. CDR1 is SQVTM and CDR2 is ANQGSEA in the germline V gene. V shed 5 bases, J shed 8 bases, and the junction held 5 bases outside the gene matches. The CDR3 is made up of 12 amino acids. CDR3 residues: CSVRTGAGELFF. The CDR3 coding sequence is TGCAGCGTTCGGACAGGCGCGGGGGAGCTGTTTTTT.

This clonotype was observed a few times. This chain uses TRBV10-3 with TRBJ2-5; no firm D call. The CDR3 totals 14 residues. The germline CDR1 and CDR2 sequences are ENHRY and SYGVKD. V lost 0 bases and J 1 base, leaving 6 bases between the germline ends. The CDR3 region is CAISESGSQETQYF. The CDR3 nucleotides read TGTGCCATCAGTGAGTCGGGCAGCCAAGAGACCCAGTACTTC.

This clonotype has just a few counts. The gene calls are TRBV12-5 and TRBJ1-3; D is possibly TRBD1 (6 bases). The CDR3 sequence is 14 residues long. Germline CDR1 and CDR2: LGHNT and FRNRAP. Trimming cost V 5 bases and J 9 bases, with 17 bases left between them. The DNA of the CDR3 is TGTGCTAGTGGTACGGGACAAGTCCATACCACCATATATTTT. Amino acids: CASGTGQVHTTIYF.

This clonotype was counted at least ten times. This chain joins TRBV5-6 and TRBJ2-7, with D maybe TRBD2 (6 bases). This CDR3 has 14 residues. CDR1 SGHDT and CDR2 YYEEEE come from the germline V gene. Trimming cost V 4 bases and J 1 base, with 12 bases left between them. In DNA, the CDR3 is TGTGCCAGCAGCCGGACGGAGGGATCCTACGAGCAGTACTTC. As protein: CASSRTEGSYEQYF.

This clonotype was observed a handful of times. Given a much more abundant clone one base away, this may be a read error. DNA for the CDR3: TGTGCCAGCAGCACCTTAGCGGGATCCTACAATGAGCAGTTCTTC. As protein: CASSTLAGSYNEQFF. The chain combines TRBV5-4 with TRBJ2-1; 8 bases fit TRBD2. The germline CDR1 and CDR2 sequences are SGHNT and YYREEE (reference sequence). The CDR3 loop spans 15 amino acids. V was clipped by 4 bases and J by 1 base; unmatched bases: 4.

This clonotype was seen many times. The chain recombines TRBV18 with TRBJ2-3; 7 bases align to TRBD2. The V gene end was trimmed by 2 bases and the J gene end by 1 base; junction bases not matched to a gene: 6. Germline CDR1 KGHSH, CDR2 LQKENI. There are 16 residues in the CDR3. The CDR3 sequence is CASSPGLRERTDTQYF. The CDR3 coding sequence is TGTGCCAGCTCACCAGGTCTGCGGGAGCGCACAGATACGCAGTATTTT.

This clonotype has a count of ten or more. The chain recombines TRBV20-1 with TRBJ1-1, with D perhaps matching TRBD1 (6 bases). The CDR3 loop spans 13 amino acids. Germline V gives CDR1 DFQATT, CDR2 SNEGSKA (reference sequence). The CDR3 spells CRVPQGMGTEAFF. As DNA, the CDR3 is TGCAGGGTACCTCAGGGGATGGGAACTGAAGCTTTCTTT.

This sequence joins TRBV3-1 and TRBJ2-2; the D is unclear. Trimming took off 1 base at V and 5 bases at J, with 5 bases between the two ends. The CDR3 has 13 amino acids. Germline CDR1 reads LGHDT; CDR2 reads YNNKEL (reference sequence). CDR3 in amino acids: CASSQVKTGELFF. The CDR3 DNA sequence: TGTGCCAGCAGCCAAGTGAAGACCGGGGAGCTGTTTTTT.

In this sample, this clonotype turned up many times. The chain recombines TRBV29-1 with TRBJ1-2, with 8 bases matching TRBD1. V shed 7 bases, J shed 2 bases, and the junction held 3 bases outside the gene matches. From germline, CDR1 is SQVTM and CDR2 ANQGSEA. The CDR3 sequence is 12 residues long. This CDR3 is CSARGLNYGYTF. In DNA, the CDR3 is TGCAGCGCCAGGGGGCTAAACTATGGCTACACCTTC.

This clonotype was detected ten times or more. The chain combines TRBV11-3 with TRBJ2-2; TRBD2 agrees at 16 bases. V dropped 5 bases and J dropped 3; count of bases not matched to a gene: 9. The V gene's germline CDR1 is SGHNT and CDR2 YENEEA. This CDR3 comprises 19 residues. The CDR3 spells CASSPQGLAGGPYTGELFF. CDR3 nucleotide sequence: TGTGCCAGCAGCCCGCAGGGACTAGCGGGAGGGCCATACACCGGGGAGCTGTTTTTT.

This clonotype was detected only a few times. The chain employs TRBV30 and TRBJ2-2, with D perhaps TRBD2 (6 bases). V lost 0 bases, J lost 0 bases, and 14 bases lay in between. CDR3 length equals 17 residues. From germline, CDR1 is GTSNPN and CDR2 SVGIG (reference sequence). In nucleotides, the CDR3 is TGTGCCTGGAGTGTACGGGGGTACGGATCGAACACCGGGGAGCTGTTTTTT. Its translation: CAWSVRGYGSNTGELFF.

This clonotype was seen a few times. A read error may produce the germline difference seen at one junction end. The chain has TRBV6-6 and TRBJ1-1; a possible D gene is TRBD1 (5 bases). The CDR3 length is 17 residues. CDR1 and CDR2 (germline): MNHNY, SVGAGI (reference sequence). CDR3 coding DNA: TGTGCCAGCAGTTACGGGTTCGAAAGGGACTGGGCCACTGGAGCTTTCTTT. Its translation is CASSYGFERDWATGAFF.